This is a list of T cell receptor beta chains from one sample in a study of shared clonotypes between healthy human individuals. The repertoire was sequenced with immunoSEQ multiplex PCR; TCRdb's copy has only in-frame clones and lacks some. The sample has roughly 2,000,000 clones; about 95% are singletons. Sequenced input: naive CD8+ T cells sorted from blood. These receptors were collected from a man younger than 35 in good health. Both conserved end residues are part of each CDR3. The order of the fields is CDR3 protein, CDR3 DNA, J gene, V gene, clone size, D gene. D genes are given only for firm matches. Size tells how often a clone was seen (once, few, many) or the class of an expanded clone, and some rows leave it out.

CASTPAIHGNEQYF,TGTGCCAGCACCCCGGCGATCCACGGGAACGAGCAGTACTTC,TRBJ2-7,TRBV25-1,once,NA
CAWSSSGSFIQYF,TGTGCCTGGAGTTCGAGCGGGAGTTTCATTCAGTACTTC,TRBJ2-4,TRBV30,NA,TRBD2
CASSSQPGQGEGYTF,TGTGCCAGCAGCTCTCAACCGGGACAGGGGGAGGGCTACACCTTC,TRBJ1-2,TRBV7-9,NA,TRBD1
CASRQASSYNSPLHF,TGTGCCAGCAGACAGGCGAGCTCCTATAATTCACCCCTCCACTTT,TRBJ1-6,TRBV6-6,NA,NA
CASSVGGTPPQHF,TGTGCCAGCAGCGTAGGGGGCACGCCGCCCCAGCATTTT,TRBJ1-5,TRBV9,NA,NA
CASSSSYNSPLHF,TGTGCCAGCAGTTCCTCCTATAATTCACCCCTCCACTTT,TRBJ1-6,TRBV28,few,NA
CAWFSLVTGTQYF,TGTGCCTGGTTCTCGTTGGTAACAGGGACCCAGTACTTC,TRBJ2-5,TRBV30,NA,NA
CASRPGTGVGEQYF,TGTGCCAGCAGGCCAGGGACCGGGGTGGGTGAGCAGTACTTC,TRBJ2-7,TRBV27,once,NA
CASSFMREWDEQYF,TGTGCCAGCAGCTTTATGCGGGAGTGGGACGAGCAGTACTTC,TRBJ2-7,TRBV7-2,NA,TRBD2
CASGGTPNEKLFF,TGTGCCAGCGGTGGGACACCAAATGAAAAACTGTTTTTT,TRBJ1-4,TRBV27,NA,NA
CASSPRTEPYEQYF,TGTGCCAGTAGTCCTAGGACAGAACCTTACGAGCAGTACTTC,TRBJ2-7,TRBV19,NA,NA
CASNILQGAAEQFF,TGTGCCAGCAATATTTTACAGGGTGCGGCTGAGCAGTTCTTC,TRBJ2-1,TRBV27,NA,NA
CASSFRLASYNEQFF,TGTGCCAGCAGCTTTAGACTAGCCTCCTACAATGAGCAGTTCTTC,TRBJ2-1,TRBV7-2,once,TRBD2
CASSVQGYTEAFF,TGTGCCAGCAGCGTACAGGGGTACACTGAAGCTTTCTTT,TRBJ1-1,TRBV9,NA,NA
CASSWVGVAGGPRETQYF,TGTGCCAGCAGCTGGGTAGGAGTAGCGGGGGGGCCTAGAGAGACCCAGTACTTC,TRBJ2-5,TRBV5-6,NA,TRBD2
CASSYENTGELFF,TGTGCTAGCAGTTACGAGAACACCGGGGAGCTGTTTTTT,TRBJ2-2,TRBV7-7,NA,NA
CASSLDPGTYGTQYF,TGCGCCAGCAGCTTGGATCCGGGGACGTACGGGACCCAGTACTTC,TRBJ2-5,TRBV5-1,once,NA
CASSLGLSGFNEQFF,TGCGCCAGCAGCTTGGGACTGTCAGGGTTCAATGAGCAGTTCTTC,TRBJ2-1,TRBV5-1,NA,NA
CASSVGGQNTEAFF,TGTGCCAGCAGCGTAGGAGGGCAAAACACTGAAGCTTTCTTT,TRBJ1-1,TRBV9,NA,NA
CASSLEGAGGLSSYEQYF,TGTGCCAGCAGCTTAGAAGGTGCTGGCGGCCTTAGCTCCTACGAGCAGTACTTC,TRBJ2-7,TRBV7-6,NA,NA
CASSFGALTYEQYF,TGTGCCAGCAGTTTCGGTGCCTTAACCTATGAGCAGTACTTC,TRBJ2-7,TRBV28,NA,NA
CASSPLVGYTEAFF,TGTGCCAGCAGCCCGCTTGTTGGGTACACTGAAGCTTTCTTT,TRBJ1-1,TRBV6-5,NA,NA
CASSPTRFSYNEQFF,TGTGCCAGCAGCCCCACTAGATTCTCCTACAATGAGCAGTTCTTC,TRBJ2-1,TRBV11-3,NA,NA
CASSYGHFNEQFF,TGTGCCAGCAGTTATGGCCACTTCAATGAGCAGTTCTTC,TRBJ2-1,TRBV6-5,NA,NA
CAWRGRDRLEQYF,TGTGCCTGGAGGGGGAGGGACAGGCTCGAGCAGTACTTC,TRBJ2-7,TRBV30,NA,NA
CATSRRTGATGELFF,TGTGCCACCAGCAGACGGACAGGGGCCACCGGGGAGCTGTTTTTT,TRBJ2-2,TRBV15,NA,TRBD1
CASSSGLAGGRLGNEQFF,TGCGCCAGCAGCTCGGGACTAGCGGGGGGACGACTCGGCAATGAGCAGTTCTTC,TRBJ2-1,TRBV5-1,NA,TRBD2
CASSYAGSTYEQYF,TGTGCCAGCAGTTATGCCGGGAGTACCTACGAGCAGTACTTC,TRBJ2-7,TRBV6-6,NA,NA
CASSKLAGAQETQYF,TGTGCCAGCAGCAAACTAGCGGGGGCTCAAGAGACCCAGTACTTC,TRBJ2-5,TRBV6-5,NA,TRBD2
CASSGTGGGVFSYTF,TGTGCCAGCAGTGGAACAGGCGGTGGGGTTTTTAGCTACACCTTC,TRBJ1-2,TRBV25-1,NA,NA
CASRPETGLAYEQYF,TGTGCCAGCAGACCCGAGACAGGATTAGCCTACGAGCAGTACTTC,TRBJ2-7,TRBV6-5,once,NA
CASSQDRAYGYTF,TGTGCCAGCAGCCAGGACCGGGCCTATGGCTACACCTTC,TRBJ1-2,TRBV5-4,NA,NA
CASSPPGTSGTSTYEQYF,TGTGCCAGCAGCCCACCCGGGACTAGCGGGACTTCAACCTACGAGCAGTACTTC,TRBJ2-7,TRBV7-9,once,TRBD2
CASSLTFGETQYF,TGTGCCAGCAGCTTGACATTCGGAGAGACCCAGTACTTC,TRBJ2-5,TRBV7-2,NA,NA
CASSLTAGDLNQPQHF,TGTGCCAGCAGCCTGACGGCGGGGGACCTCAATCAGCCCCAGCATTTT,TRBJ1-5,TRBV27,NA,NA
CASSSGTGGTEAFF,TGTGCCAGCAGTTCCGGGACAGGGGGGACTGAAGCTTTCTTT,TRBJ1-1,TRBV6-5,NA,TRBD1
CASSEAGGGDYEQYF,TGTGCCAGCAGTGAAGCTGGCGGGGGGGACTACGAGCAGTACTTC,TRBJ2-7,TRBV6-1,NA,TRBD2
CASSSGPDSRVYNEQFF,TGCGCCAGCAGCTCAGGGCCAGATTCCAGAGTTTACAATGAGCAGTTCTTC,TRBJ2-1,TRBV5-1,NA,NA
CASSIGQGKNTGELFF,TGTGCCAGCAGCATTGGACAGGGGAAGAACACCGGGGAGCTGTTTTTT,TRBJ2-2,TRBV11-2,NA,TRBD1
CASSYEAGESYEQYF,TGTGCCAGCAGTTATGAGGCGGGGGAATCCTACGAGCAGTACTTC,TRBJ2-7,TRBV6-5,NA,TRBD2